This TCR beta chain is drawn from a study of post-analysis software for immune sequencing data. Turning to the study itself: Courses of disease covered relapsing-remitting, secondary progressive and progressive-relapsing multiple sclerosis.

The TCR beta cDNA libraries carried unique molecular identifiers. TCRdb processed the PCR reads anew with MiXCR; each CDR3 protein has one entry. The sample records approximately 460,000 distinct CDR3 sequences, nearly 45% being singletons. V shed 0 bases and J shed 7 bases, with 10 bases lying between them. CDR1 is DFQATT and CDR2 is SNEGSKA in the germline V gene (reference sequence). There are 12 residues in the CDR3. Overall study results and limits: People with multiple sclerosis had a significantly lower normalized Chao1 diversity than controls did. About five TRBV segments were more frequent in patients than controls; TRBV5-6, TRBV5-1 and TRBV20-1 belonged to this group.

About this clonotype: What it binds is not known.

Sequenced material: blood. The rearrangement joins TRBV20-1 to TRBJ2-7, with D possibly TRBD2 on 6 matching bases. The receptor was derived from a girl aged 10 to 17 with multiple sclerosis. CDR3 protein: CSARDGGLEQYF. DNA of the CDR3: TGCAGTGCTAGAGATGGAGGGTTAGAGCAGTACTTC.